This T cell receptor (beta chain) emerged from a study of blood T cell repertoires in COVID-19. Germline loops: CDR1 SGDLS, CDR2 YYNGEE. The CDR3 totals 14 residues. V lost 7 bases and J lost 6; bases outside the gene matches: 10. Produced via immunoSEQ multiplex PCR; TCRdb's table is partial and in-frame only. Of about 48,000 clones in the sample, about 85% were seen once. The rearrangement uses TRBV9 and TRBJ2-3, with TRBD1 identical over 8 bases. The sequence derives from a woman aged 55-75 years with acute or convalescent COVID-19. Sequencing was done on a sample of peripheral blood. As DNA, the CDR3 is TGTGCCAGCGGTCAGGGGGCAACACCTGATACGCAGTATTTT. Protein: CASGQGATPDTQYF.